One sample yielded the 32 T cell receptor beta chains listed below, sequenced in a study of post-analysis software for immune sequencing data (dated by TCRdb to about 2015). The library was produced with PCR. Sequencer: Illumina HiSeq 2500. To reduce PCR and sequencing biases, unique molecular identifiers were built into the TCR beta cDNA libraries. TCRdb trimmed public reads at Q25 via fastp, called clones via MiXCR and kept in-frame beta chains. Records with the same CDR3 protein are collapsed into one entry carrying the most frequent genes and DNA. For this sample the table gives some 800,000 distinct CDR3 sequences, of which more than 45% were detected only once. The ten largest clones represent roughly 4.9% of the sample. Overall study results and their limits: Patients showed significantly higher frequencies than controls for a handful of TRBV segments, among them TRBV5-6, TRBV5-1 and TRBV20-1.

No cognate antigen is known for these TCRs. Sequencing input: blood. The receptors shown here come from a girl under 18 with multiple sclerosis.

V gene TRBV28 combines with J gene TRBJ2-3; 7 nucleotides agree with TRBD1. From germline, CDR1 is MDHEN and CDR2 SYDVKM. The CDR3 runs 15 residues. V lost 7 bases, J lost 2 bases, and 9 bases stayed unmatched. The CDR3 region has the DNA TGTGCCAGCAACGCCGACAGGGCCCCCACAGATACGCAGTATTTT. This gives the protein CASNADRAPTDTQYF.

The chain joins TRBV12-3 or TRBV12-4 to TRBJ2-1; tentative D call: TRBD2 (5 bases). V lost 1 base, J lost 12 bases, and 19 bases lay in between. This CDR3 is 15 amino acids long. The CDR3 DNA reads TGTGCCAGCAGTTTAGGTCTAGCCGCCCTCTCTGGGCAGTTCTTC. Protein: CASSLGLAALSGQFF.

This clonotype was seen only once. The CDR3 end shows no conserved phenylalanine or tryptophan, and so a read error is likely. No DNA is shown, since the ends of the CDR3 on it are uncertain; the CDR3 is the one TCRdb lists. The CDR3 sequence is CSARDLREYGYTC. V is TRBV20-1 and J is TRBJ1-2. Germline V gives CDR1 DFQATT, CDR2 SNEGSKA (reference sequence). The CDR3 spans 13 amino acids, including both terminal residues.

This clonotype was seen a few times. This chain links TRBV29-1 with TRBJ2-1; 9 bases fit TRBD2. V shed 3 bases and J 5 bases; nucleotides not matched to a gene: 26. Germline V lookup: CDR1 SQVTM, CDR2 ANQGSEA. This CDR3 spans 21 amino acids. This chain's CDR3 is CSVDPRGAPLRREGQNNEQFF. CDR3 in DNA: TGCAGCGTTGATCCCAGAGGGGCCCCGTTGCGGCGGGAGGGCCAGAACAATGAGCAGTTCTTC.

Only a few counts were recorded for this clonotype. The V gene is TRBV7-9, the J gene TRBJ2-1; no reliable D call. V was pared by 3 bases and J by 6 bases, with 12 bases between. The CDR3 extends over 14 amino acids. Germline CDR1 SEHNR, CDR2 FQNEAQ (reference sequence). The CDR3 nucleotides are TGTGCCAGCAGCTTGAGTCTCTCCACCAATGAGCAGTTCTTC. As protein: CASSLSLSTNEQFF.

The table lists this clonotype with a few counts. The gene calls are TRBV5-1 and TRBJ2-2; D call uncertain. Trimming took off 2 bases at V and 3 bases at J, with 8 bases between the two ends. Germline-derived CDR1 and CDR2 are SGHRS and YFSETQ. The CDR3 is made up of 14 amino acids. CDR3 amino acids: CASSFSGDTGELFF. In DNA, the CDR3 is TGCGCCAGCAGCTTTTCTGGGGACACCGGGGAGCTGTTTTTT.

The sample holds a few counts of this clonotype. The chain links TRBV11-2 to TRBJ2-4; 7 nucleotides match TRBD1. The J call may be wrong; the DNA end is better matched by TRBJ2-7. Germline assignment: CDR1 SGHAT and CDR2 FQNNGV. This CDR3 spans 15 amino acids. CDR3 protein: CASSLMIGTDYEQYF. DNA of the CDR3: TGTGCCAGCAGCCTCATGATAGGGACAGACTACGAGCAGTACTTC.

This chain's CDR3 is CATSRDQGAQETQYF. As DNA, the CDR3 is TGTGCCACCAGCAGAGATCAGGGAGCCCAAGAGACCCAGTACTTC. The V gene is TRBV15, the J gene TRBJ2-5; D could derive from TRBD1 or TRBD2 (5 bases each). Trimming cost V 0 bases and J 1 base, with 9 bases left between them. Looked up from germline, CDR1 is LNHNV and CDR2 is YYDKDF (reference sequence). The CDR3 length is 15 residues.

CDR3 DNA: TGCGCCAGCAGCTCCTCCGGAGGGAGGGGGGAGACCCAGTACTTC. It specifies CASSSSGGRGETQYF. This chain links TRBV5-1 with TRBJ2-5, with D perhaps matching TRBD2 (7 bases). Germline CDR1 SGHRS, CDR2 YFSETQ. The CDR3 has 15 residues. V lost 3 bases and J 5 bases, leaving 17 bases between the germline ends.

The table lists this clonotype with a few counts. The chain combines TRBV3-1 with TRBJ2-1; no reliable D call. The CDR3 runs to 14 residues. V lost 2 bases and J 7 bases, leaving 12 bases between the germline ends. Germline V gene data show CDR1 as LGHDT and CDR2 as YNNKEL (reference sequence). This CDR3 is CASSQNSHPNEQFF. In nucleotides, the CDR3 is TGTGCCAGCAGCCAAAACAGCCACCCTAATGAGCAGTTCTTC.

J is TRBJ2-1 and V is TRBV6-1; D ambiguous. Germline CDR1 reads MNHNS; CDR2 reads SASEGT. V lost 7 bases, J lost 0 bases, and 13 bases lay in between. This CDR3 region has 15 residues. The CDR3 sequence is CASTQAPSSYNEQFF. The CDR3 nucleotides read TGTGCCAGCACACAAGCCCCCAGCTCCTACAATGAGCAGTTCTTC.

This rearrangement joins TRBV27 to TRBJ2-7, with D maybe TRBD2 (6 bases). The germline CDR1 and CDR2 sequences are MNHEY and SMNVEV (reference sequence). This CDR3 has 14 amino acids. The V end lost 5 bases, the J end lost 3 bases, and 14 bases lay between the germline ends. DNA of the CDR3: TGTGCCAGCAGTCCGGGGGACTCGCGCTACGAGCAGTACTTC. Its translation is CASSPGDSRYEQYF.

This chain links TRBV28 with TRBJ2-1, with D possibly called TRBD1 or TRBD2 (6 bases each). V lost 3 bases and J lost 10, with 25 bases in between. Germline V gene lookup returns CDR1 MDHEN and CDR2 SYDVKM. The CDR3 is 17 amino acids. CDR3 nucleotides: TGTGCCAGCAGTTTGATGGTTGTCTTGGGGGGCAGGTGGGAGCAGTTCTTC. Translating gives CASSLMVVLGGRWEQFF.

This clonotype was detected a few times. V usage is TRBV6-1 and J usage is TRBJ1-1; D uncertain. This CDR3 contains 12 residues. V was trimmed by 7 bases and J by 1 base, leaving 7 bases between them. Looked up from germline, CDR1 is MNHNS and CDR2 is SASEGT. The CDR3 region is CASTAANTEAFF. CDR3 coding DNA: TGTGCCAGCACGGCCGCGAACACTGAAGCTTTCTTT.

This clonotype came up once. One end of the junction varies from germline; a read error may be responsible. The rearrangement uses TRBV12-3 or TRBV12-4 and TRBJ2-7; TRBD1 matches 8 bases. CDR3 length: 14 amino acids. The CDR3 reads CASSPTGGAYEQYF. The CDR3 nucleotides read TGCGCCAGCAGCCCCACAGGGGGTGCCTACGAGCAGTACTTC.

This clonotype was observed once. The chain uses TRBV28 and TRBJ2-3, with 11 bases lining up with TRBD2. Per germline, CDR1 MDHEN and CDR2 SYDVKM. J gave up 3 bases and V 5 bases, and 10 bases lay outside the gene matches. This CDR3 has 17 amino acids. The CDR3 here is CASSLTSGRGDTDTQYF. Here the CDR3 DNA reads TGTGCCAGCAGTCTTACTAGCGGGAGAGGGGATACAGATACGCAGTATTTT. Variable domain in full (rest from reference TRBV28 and TRBJ2-3): DVKVTQSSRYLVKRTGEKVFLECVQDMDHENMFWYRQDPGLGLRLIYFSYDVKMKEKGDIPEGYSVSREKKERFSLILESASTNQTSMYLCASSLTSGRGDTDTQYFGPGTRLTVL.

This clonotype was seen a few times. The chain couples TRBV29-1 to TRBJ1-2, with 7 bases that match TRBD1. V shed 7 bases, J shed 2 bases, and the junction held 7 bases outside the gene matches. Germline values: CDR1 SQVTM, CDR2 ANQGSEA. The CDR3 loop spans 13 amino acids. In nucleotides, the CDR3 is TGCAGCGAGACAGGGATAACCAACTATGGCTACACCTTC. As protein: CSETGITNYGYTF.

This clonotype was observed once. The chain uses TRBV20-1 and TRBJ1-2; D gene unclear. The CDR3 is made up of 12 amino acids. In germline, CDR1 is DFQATT, CDR2 SNEGSKA (reference sequence). V lost 8 bases to trimming and J lost 0 bases, with 10 bases between them. In nucleotides, the CDR3 is TGCAGTAGGGCAGGCGCTAACTATGGCTACACCTTC. It encodes CSRAGANYGYTF.

The rearrangement uses TRBV4-2 and TRBJ1-2, with D maybe TRBD1 (5 bases). Germline lookup yields CDR1 LGHNA and CDR2 YNFKEQ. The germline V and J ends were trimmed by 0 bases and 8 bases, with 13 bases remaining between them. The length of the CDR3 is 14 residues. The CDR3 region has the DNA TGTGCCAGCAGCCAAGAAGGCAGGGCAAACGGCTACACCTTC. Its protein product is CASSQEGRANGYTF.

CDR3 residues: CASSPGQAPLGSYEQYF. As DNA, the CDR3 is TGTGCCAGCAGCCCGGGACAGGCCCCGTTAGGCTCCTACGAGCAGTACTTC. The V call is TRBV11-2, the J call TRBJ2-7; 8 positions match TRBD1. From germline, CDR1 is SGHAT and CDR2 FQNNGV. Unmatched junction bases numbered 12, after V lost 5 bases and J lost 0 bases. The CDR3 has 17 amino acids.

The chain combines TRBV20-1 with TRBJ2-3; D call uncertain. From germline, CDR1 is DFQATT and CDR2 SNEGSKA (reference sequence). With 0 bases removed from V and 4 bases from J, the gap between germline ends came to 14 bases. The CDR3 consists of 15 residues. The CDR3 protein is CSARDPVGFADTQYF. The CDR3, as DNA: TGCAGTGCTAGAGATCCGGTAGGGTTTGCAGATACGCAGTATTTT.

The chain employs TRBV2 and TRBJ2-7, with 7 nucleotides matching TRBD1. The V gene end was trimmed by 6 bases and the J gene end by 4 bases; junction bases not matched to a gene: 6. Germline V gene lookup returns CDR1 SNHLY and CDR2 FYNNEI. The CDR3 sequence is 13 residues long. Here the CDR3 reads CASRKGAGYEQYF. CDR3 bases: TGTGCCAGCAGAAAGGGGGCAGGGTACGAGCAGTACTTC.

The chain couples TRBV10-3 to TRBJ2-3, with D tentatively TRBD2 (6 bases). The V and J ends lost 3 bases and 8 bases respectively, with 18 bases between them. Germline assignment: CDR1 ENHRY and CDR2 SYGVKD. This CDR3 has 15 amino acids. CDR3 in DNA: TGTGCCATCAGTGACCGGGACTCAGCAGGCGGTACGCAGTATTTT. Amino acid sequence: CAISDRDSAGGTQYF.

This clonotype was found a few times. This chain joins TRBV7-3 and TRBJ2-1, with a possible D match to TRBD1 (7 bases). This CDR3 has 16 residues. V shed 8 bases and J shed 2 bases, with 19 bases lying between them. Germline V gene sequence: CDR1 SGHTA, CDR2 FQGTGA. This CDR3 reads CASSKGGGTPYNEQFF. The CDR3 nucleotides read TGTGCCAGCTCAAAAGGAGGGGGCACCCCCTACAATGAGCAGTTCTTC.

In its sample, this clonotype was seen a few times. This chain connects TRBV7-9 to TRBJ1-1; a possible D gene is TRBD1 (5 bases). V was trimmed by 4 bases and J by 4 bases, leaving 16 bases between them. Germline CDR1 reads SEHNR; CDR2 reads FQNEAQ (reference sequence). This CDR3 is 15 amino acids long. This CDR3 is CASSSTPVRGTEAFF. The CDR3 DNA reads as TGTGCCAGCAGCTCGACTCCCGTGAGGGGCACTGAAGCTTTCTTT.

CDR3 coding DNA: TGTGCCAGCAGCTTATATGACGAGCAGTACTTC. This gives the protein CASSLYDEQYF. J is TRBJ2-5 and V is TRBV7-2; D not resolved. The DNA matches TRBJ2-7 better at its end, which makes the J call doubtful. This CDR3 is 11 amino acids long. CDR1 and CDR2 from the germline V gene are SGHTA and FQGNSA.

This chain links TRBV9 with TRBJ2-5; 8 bases agree with TRBD2. The J call is uncertain, as TRBJ2-7 better fits the DNA end. The CDR3 is 14 amino acids. Germline assignment: CDR1 SGDLS and CDR2 YYNGEE. CDR3 DNA sequence: TGTGCCAGCAGCGTGAGCGGGAGCCTAGACGAGCAGTACTTC. This sequence encodes CASSVSGSLDEQYF.

The CDR3 loop is CASSPRTGWETEAFF. In DNA, the CDR3 is TGCGCCAGCAGCCCTCGCACGGGCTGGGAGACTGAAGCTTTCTTT. The chain has TRBV5-1 and TRBJ1-1; the D is unclear. CDR1 and CDR2 (germline): SGHRS, YFSETQ. The V end was cut by 4 bases, the J end by 5 bases, with 18 bases between. The CDR3 has 15 amino acids.

This clonotype was counted only a few times. This rearrangement joins TRBV10-3 to TRBJ2-7, with a tentative D call TRBD2 (6 bases). CDR3 length: 17 residues. Between the trimmed V and J ends, which lost 0 bases and 3 bases, there was a span of 18 bases. Per germline, CDR1 ENHRY and CDR2 SYGVKD. CDR3 sequence reads: CAISESYASGELYEQYF. The DNA for the CDR3 is TGTGCCATCAGTGAGTCGTACGCCTCGGGAGAACTCTACGAGCAGTACTTC.

As to this clonotype: Likely a read error: the CDR3 ends without its conserved phenylalanine or tryptophan. The V call is TRBV6-5, the J call TRBJ2-7, with D perhaps TRBD1 (6 bases). The CDR3 has 15 residues. CDR1 is MNHEY and CDR2 is SVGAGI in the germline V gene. Trimming stripped 3 bases from V and 4 bases from J, with 16 bases between. CDR3 coding DNA: TGTGCCAGCAGTTATACCGGGACATACGGTTACGAGCAGTACTCC. This gives the protein CASSYTGTYGYEQYS.

This clonotype showed up just a few times. The V call is TRBV20-1, the J call TRBJ2-7; TRBD2 matches 8 bases. CDR1 and CDR2 from the germline V gene are DFQATT and SNEGSKA (reference sequence). The CDR3 covers 15 residues. After removal of 6 bases from V and 3 bases from J, the junction contained 13 bases not matched to a gene. Here the CDR3 DNA reads TGCAGTGCCCGCAGCAACGGGGGGGGTCTCTACGAGCAGTACTTC. Amino acid sequence: CSARSNGGGLYEQYF.

V gene TRBV3-1 combines with J gene TRBJ1-2; D remains ambiguous. V was trimmed by 4 bases and J by 5 bases, leaving 11 bases between them. Germline CDR1 is LGHDT and CDR2 is YNNKEL (reference sequence). CDR3 length: 13 residues. The DNA for the CDR3 is TGTGCCAGCAGCCCTAGCTCTGCATATGGCTACACCTTC. Translation gives CASSPSSAYGYTF.